This T cell receptor (beta chain) was observed in a study of T cells after posttransplantation cyclophosphamide. Study-wide points: Skin or GI-infiltrating T cells shared few TRB sequences with blood. Recipient CMV seropositivity and CMV reactivation strongly tracked TRB clonality.

This clone occurred once. No antigen is known for it. TCRdb's copy holds only in-frame clones and misses some; the assay was immunoSEQ multiplex PCR. The data show about 21,000 clones, approximately 98% seen once. Trimming took off 4 bases at V and 2 bases at J, with 16 bases between the two ends. The CDR3 is 16 amino acids. Germline V gene data show CDR1 as MGHRA and CDR2 as YSYEKL. This related bone marrow graft donor gave peripheral blood on the day of marrow donation. The TCR originated in a man aged 40-50 years in good health, CMV-negative, and a related stem cell transplant donor. The chain couples TRBV4-1 to TRBJ2-3, with no clear D. Sequenced input: naive CD8+ T cells sorted from PBMCs. CDR3 sequence: CASSPRVAALTDTQYF. CDR3 bases: TGCGCCAGCAGCCCTCGGGTGGCGGCCCTCACAGATACGCAGTATTTT.